Below, 25 T cell receptor beta chains from the same sample are listed, as sequenced in a study of glioma-infiltrating T cells. Using RNA template, CDR3s of TCR alpha and beta were amplified with iRepertoire arm-PCR. TCRdb reprocessed the multiplex PCR reads via MiXCR and lists one record per CDR3 protein. The sample lists more than 1,500 distinct CDR3 sequences, around 88% occurring once. The sample consisted of glioma tissue, nonneoplastic brain tissue, or PBMCs (not recorded which). The receptors shown here come from a human donor with low-grade glioma or glioblastoma, undergoing nonglioma brain surgery, or in good health (not recorded which). Some clones in this sample may be carry-over from other donors' samples.

The chain uses TRBV6-4 and TRBJ1-1; 7 nucleotides align to TRBD1. The V and J ends lost 2 bases and 7 bases, in that order; junction bases with no gene match: 7. The V gene's germline CDR1 is MRHNA and CDR2 SNTAGT. The CDR3 is made up of 14 amino acids. The DNA for the CDR3 is TGTGCCAGCAGTGACGGGGACAGAGCAAGTGAAGCTTTCTTT. Translated: CASSDGDRASEAFF.

In DNA form, the CDR3 reads TGTGCCAGCAGGGGGGAAAAACTGTTTTTT. Translated, it gives CASRGEKLFF. The gene calls are TRBV6-1 and TRBJ1-4; D ambiguous. CDR3 length equals 10 residues. Trimming took 6 bases from V and 8 from J, leaving 4 bases between them. In germline, CDR1 is MNHNS, CDR2 SASEGT.

This clonotype occurred once. The chain carries TRBV16 and TRBJ2-7; D may be TRBD2 (5 bases). CDR3 length: 13 residues. The germline gives CDR1 KGHSY, CDR2 FQNENV. The germline V and J ends were trimmed by 2 bases and 9 bases, with 14 bases remaining between them. The CDR3: CASSQPSGVGQYF. The CDR3 coding sequence is TGTGCCAGCAGCCAACCTTCCGGGGTTGGGCAGTACTTC. The full variable domain, rest sourced from reference TRBV16 and TRBJ2-7, is GEEVAQTPKHLVRGEGQKAKLYCAPIKGHSYVFWYQQVLKNEFKFLISFQNENVFDETGMPKERFSAKCLPNSPCSLEIQATKLEDSAVYFCASSQPSGVGQYFGPGTRLTVT.

The chain links TRBV7-9 to TRBJ1-2; 8 bases line up with TRBD1. There are 14 residues in the CDR3. The V gene end was trimmed by 5 bases and the J gene end by 8 bases; junction bases not matched to a gene: 10. The germline V gene encodes CDR1 SEHNR and CDR2 FQNEAQ (reference sequence). CDR3 protein: CASSVDRGSSGYTF. The CDR3 coding sequence is TGTGCCAGCAGCGTCGACAGGGGATCGAGCGGCTACACCTTC.

The count of this clonotype is one. The rearrangement links TRBV6-1 to TRBJ1-1, with D possibly being TRBD1 (5 bases). Germline CDR1 and CDR2: MNHNS and SASEGT. The length of the CDR3 is 14 residues. V was cut by 10 bases and J by 1 base, with 16 bases left in between. The CDR3 reads CANWDGRANTEAFF. The CDR3 nucleotides read TGTGCCAACTGGGACGGAAGAGCGAACACTGAAGCTTTCTTT.

The chain combines TRBV6-2 or TRBV6-3 with TRBJ2-5; D assignment may be TRBD1 or TRBD2 (5 bases each). The CDR3 runs 13 residues. The V gene's germline CDR1 is MNHEY and CDR2 SVGEGT. V shed 8 bases and J shed 2 bases, with 12 bases lying between them. The CDR3 loop reads CASAGTGQETQYF. In nucleotides, the CDR3 is TGTGCCAGCGCCGGGACGGGACAAGAGACCCAGTACTTC.

A remark on this clonotype: Mismatch with germline at one junction end may stem from a read error. The gene calls are TRBV6-1 and TRBJ1-2, with D possibly being TRBD1 (5 bases). The germline V gene has CDR1 MNHNS and CDR2 SASEGT. The CDR3 has 12 residues. In DNA form, the CDR3 reads TGTGCCGGCAGTACAGGAATCTATGGCTACACCTTC. Protein sequence: CAGSTGIYGYTF.

The V gene is TRBV7-9, the J gene TRBJ2-3; perhaps TRBD2 as D (5 bases). Trimming stripped 5 bases from V and 1 base from J, with 10 bases between. The CDR3 has 14 residues. Germline V gene lookup returns CDR1 SEHNR and CDR2 FQNEAQ (reference sequence). The CDR3 nucleotides are TGTGCCAGCAGCCCTAAAGCGGGCACAGATACGCAGTATTTT. Translating gives CASSPKAGTDTQYF. Filled out from reference TRBV7-9 and TRBJ2-3, the complete variable domain reads DTGVSQNPRHKITKRGQNVTFRCDPISEHNRLYWYRQTLGQGPEFLTYFQNEAQLEKSRLLSDRFSAERPKGSFSTLEIQRTEQGDSAMYLCASSPKAGTDTQYFGPGTRLTVL.

V gene TRBV29-1 combines with J gene TRBJ2-3; 12 bases match TRBD2. Germline values: CDR1 SQVTM, CDR2 ANQGSEA. The ends lost 7 bases at V and 5 bases at J; junction bases unmatched: 7. This CDR3 contains 14 residues. CDR3 bases: TGCAGCGCCCTAGCGGGAGGGGCTCTAGATACGCAGTATTTT. Translated: CSALAGGALDTQYF.

This clonotype was observed once. CDR3 DNA sequence: TGTGCCAGCAGTTACTCCTCCGGGACGGTGGGGTCAGATACGCAGTATTTT. This gives the protein CASSYSSGTVGSDTQYF. V usage is TRBV6-2 or TRBV6-3 and J usage is TRBJ2-3; D possibly uses TRBD1 or TRBD2 (5 bases each). The CDR3 extends over 17 amino acids. Per the germline V gene, CDR1 is MNHEY and CDR2 is SVGEGT. Trimming stripped 0 bases from V and 4 bases from J, with 17 bases between.

The rearrangement joins TRBV27 to TRBJ1-2, with 9 positions matching TRBD1. The CDR3 extends over 14 amino acids. The ends lost 6 bases at V and 2 bases at J; junction bases unmatched: 4. The germline V gene encodes CDR1 MNHEY and CDR2 SMNVEV (reference sequence). The CDR3 is CASRMTGGNYGYTF. The CDR3 region has the DNA TGTGCCAGCAGAATGACAGGGGGAAACTATGGCTACACCTTC.

The sample holds one count of this clonotype. The CDR3 DNA sequence: TGCAGTGCTAGCTCCGGAGCGAGTATAGCTAACTATGGCTACACCTTC. Its translation is CSASSGASIANYGYTF. This sequence joins TRBV20-1 and TRBJ1-2; D ambiguous. This CDR3 contains 16 residues. V gave up 3 bases and J gave up 0 bases, with 17 bases separating them. Germline V gives CDR1 DFQATT, CDR2 SNEGSKA (reference sequence).

This chain uses TRBV7-9 with TRBJ1-1; D perhaps matches TRBD1 (6 bases). This CDR3 is built from 15 residues. Germline V gene sequence: CDR1 SEHNR, CDR2 FQNEAQ (reference sequence). V was trimmed by 4 bases and J by 4 bases, leaving 16 bases between them. CDR3 amino acids: CASSCHREICTEAFF. In DNA form, the CDR3 reads TGTGCCAGCAGCTGCCACAGGGAAATATGCACTGAAGCTTTCTTT.

This chain joins TRBV7-2 and TRBJ1-1; weak D call: TRBD1 (6 bases). V lost 4 bases and J lost 7, with 13 bases in between. Germline V CDR1 and CDR2: SGHTA, FQGNSA. CDR3 size: 13 residues. DNA for the CDR3: TGTGCCAGCAGCTCCCCACAGGGATTTGAAGCTTTCTTT. This translates into CASSSPQGFEAFF.

The chain employs TRBV6-2 or TRBV6-3 and TRBJ2-2; 8 bases are shared with TRBD2. CDR1 is MNHEY and CDR2 is SVGEGT in the germline V gene. The CDR3 has 16 residues. J lost 2 bases, V lost 6 bases, and 8 bases had no gene match. The CDR3 nucleotides read TGTGCCAGCAGCGGCTATGCGGGAGGCAACACCGGGGAGCTGTTTTTT. This encodes CASSGYAGGNTGELFF.

The chain has TRBV20-1 and TRBJ1-1, with D unresolved. V lost 4 bases, J lost 3 bases, and 15 bases lay in between. Germline V gene sequence: CDR1 DFQATT, CDR2 SNEGSKA (reference sequence). The CDR3 runs to 14 residues. DNA of the CDR3: TGCAGTGCTAAAGTGACGGGGTTTGACACTGAAGCTTTCTTT. Its translation is CSAKVTGFDTEAFF.

The rearrangement joins TRBV4-3 to TRBJ2-1; D might be TRBD2 (6 bases). V was pared by 3 bases and J by 4 bases, with 7 bases between. CDR1 is LGHNA, CDR2 YSLEER, per germline. CDR3 size: 13 residues. The CDR3 nucleotides read TGCGCCAGCAGCCAGGGAGGATACAATGAGCAGTTCTTC. It encodes CASSQGGYNEQFF.

This clonotype was observed a few times. This chain uses TRBV27 with TRBJ1-5; 7 nucleotides match TRBD1. The CDR3 is 15 amino acids. The V segment lost 6 bases and the J segment 5 bases; nucleotides outside the gene matches: 10. Germline lookup yields CDR1 MNHEY and CDR2 SMNVEV (reference sequence). Written as DNA, the CDR3 is TGTGCCAGCAGCCGTATCGACAGGGCAGATCAGCCCCAGCATTTT. It is translated as CASSRIDRADQPQHF.

By share of the sample, this clonotype is medium-sized. The rearrangement links TRBV5-1 to TRBJ2-7; no definite D call. Trimming left V 0 bases short and J 4 bases short, with 5 bases between. CDR3 length equals 12 residues. The germline gives CDR1 SGHRS, CDR2 YFSETQ. This CDR3 is CASSLDTYEQYF. In DNA form, the CDR3 reads TGCGCCAGCAGCTTGGACACATACGAGCAGTACTTC.

In its sample, this clonotype was seen once. The chain couples TRBV6-8 to TRBJ2-1; 9 bases line up with TRBD2. This CDR3 has 14 residues. V lost 4 bases, J lost 10 bases, and 8 bases stayed unmatched. Germline CDR1 MNHGY, CDR2 SAAAGT. CDR3 protein: CASSSGLAPLEQFF. The CDR3 nucleotides are TGTGCCAGCAGTTCTGGACTAGCGCCACTCGAGCAGTTCTTC.

This clonotype was picked up one time. The chain carries TRBV20-1 and TRBJ2-3; 11 positions match TRBD2. The length of the CDR3 is 15 residues. Germline V gene sequence: CDR1 DFQATT, CDR2 SNEGSKA (reference sequence). Trimming took 6 bases from V and 6 from J; bases not matched to a gene: 11. Written as DNA, the CDR3 is TGCAGTGCCGGGGCACTAGCGGGAGTTCGCGATACGCAGTATTTT. Translation: CSAGALAGVRDTQYF.

The V call is TRBV27, the J call TRBJ1-1, with 8 nucleotides matching TRBD1. Per the germline V gene, CDR1 is MNHEY and CDR2 is SMNVEV (reference sequence). V lost 3 bases and J lost 1; bases outside the gene matches: 1. The CDR3 is made up of 14 amino acids. The CDR3 nucleotides read TGTGCCAGCAGTTTCGACAGGGGGAACACTGAAGCTTTCTTT. The encoded protein is CASSFDRGNTEAFF.

By frequency in the sample, this clonotype is large. The chain links TRBV20-1 to TRBJ2-7; the D gene could be TRBD1 or TRBD2 (5 bases each). V shed 3 bases and J shed 4 bases, with 13 bases lying between them. The CDR3 consists of 13 residues. Germline CDR1 reads DFQATT; CDR2 reads SNEGSKA (reference sequence). CDR3 bases: TGCAGTGCTAGCGGGGCCGCAGGGTACGAGCAGTACTTC. It yields the protein CSASGAAGYEQYF.

In DNA form, the CDR3 reads TGTGCCAGCAGCTCGGGGATTGGCTACGAGCAGTACTTC. This encodes CASSSGIGYEQYF. The V and J genes are TRBV6-1 and TRBJ2-7; weak D call: TRBD2 (5 bases). Trimming took off 6 bases at V and 3 bases at J, with 12 bases between the two ends. Germline V gene data show CDR1 as MNHNS and CDR2 as SASEGT. The CDR3 is 13 amino acids.

The genes are TRBV20-1 and TRBJ1-1, with TRBD1 as a possible D gene (6 bases). Trimming took off 3 bases at V and 4 bases at J, with 12 bases between the two ends. Germline V gene lookup returns CDR1 DFQATT and CDR2 SNEGSKA (reference sequence). The CDR3 consists of 13 residues. The CDR3 spells CSASRGRGTEAFF. Written as DNA, the CDR3 is TGCAGTGCTAGTAGGGGCAGGGGCACTGAAGCTTTCTTT.